This T cell receptor (beta chain) was sequenced for a study of shared clonotypes between healthy human individuals. Using immunoSEQ multiplex PCR, the repertoire was profiled, and TCRdb retains in-frame clones only, with some absent. The table has under 2.5 million clones, 92% seen once; the top ten hold around 0.4%. CDR1 and CDR2 (germline): MDHEN, SYDVKM. Deletions cut 9 bases from V and 5 bases from J, with 17 bases between. This CDR3 contains 14 residues. The chain recombines TRBV28 with TRBJ2-1; perhaps D is TRBD1 or TRBD2 (6 bases each). The clonotype originates from a man aged 18 to 30 in good health. Some clones in this sample may be carry-over from other donors' samples. The sample consisted of naive CD4+ T cells from PBMCs. Documented subset: CD45RA+ positively selected. CDR3 bases: TGTGCCAGTACAAGGGGGGCCAGCGACAATGAGCAGTTCTTC. Its protein product is CASTRGASDNEQFF.